This TCR beta chain was captured by sequencing in a study of T cell responses to AZD1222 COVID-19 vaccine. Whole-study results and caveats: Two AZD1222 administrations were followed by greater Spike-specific TCR breadth and depth. Among those given AZD1222, only five or six were seropositive at baseline. In a largely white British group with more females than males, clonal diversity was possibly underestimated.

With regard to this clone: Its matching antigen is unknown.

V was pared by 0 bases and J by 11 bases, with 13 bases between. CDR1 is GTSNPN, CDR2 SVGIG, per germline (reference sequence). This CDR3 is 12 amino acids long. Analyses pooled second doses at about 4 or about 12 weeks. Assay used: immunoSEQ multiplex PCR; TCRdb lists only in-frame clones, some missing. The sample lists fewer than 110,000 clones, roughly 90% occurring once. This TCR was sampled from an adult who received the AZD1222 COVID-19 vaccine. This sequence joins TRBV30 and TRBJ1-1; D unclear. Here the sequenced sample was peripheral blood, taken 28 days after the second AZD1222 dose. CDR3 DNA sequence: TGTGCCTGGAGTGTCCGGGGAGGAGGGGCTTTCTTT. Its protein is CAWSVRGGGAFF. Full variable domain (missing parts from reference TRBV30 and TRBJ1-1): SQTIHQWPATLVQPVGSPLSLECTVEGTSNPNLYWYRQAAGRGLQLLFYSVGIGQISSEVPQNLSASRPQDRQFILSSKKLLLSDSGFYLCAWSVRGGGAFFGQGTRLTVV.